The clone carrying this T cell receptor (beta chain) was counted a few times. The antigen remains unidentified. V dropped 4 bases and J dropped 0 bases, with 16 bases sitting between them. The CDR3 sequence is 16 residues long. Germline values: CDR1 SNHLY, CDR2 FYNNEI. A library of TCRbeta sequences, prepared with unique molecular identifiers, was generated. TCRdb independently ran MiXCR on the PCR reads; one entry per CDR3 protein. There are about 150,000 distinct CDR3 sequences in the sample; 7.5% to 9% occur only once, and around 18% lies in the top ten. The data were obtained in a study of T-cell reconstitution after alpha-beta-depleted transplantation in children. Whole-study results and caveats: Counts and diversity of T cells one year after transplant came mostly from newly produced T cells. After transplant, at about two months, alpha-beta T cells were reportedly derived from several hundred expanded graft clones. The study traced high day-60 TCRbeta diversity in some patients to surviving recipient T cells and thymic progenitors.

This specimen consisted of PBMCs, mostly from graft donor cells, obtained 180 days after TCRalphabeta/CD19-depleted stem cell transplant. The TCR originated in a female patient aged 2-10 years who had a stem cell transplant for congenital amegakaryocytic thrombocytopenia, so the T cells may come from the graft donor. This chain uses TRBV2 with TRBJ2-7; D assignment may be TRBD1 or TRBD2 (6 bases each). The CDR3 reads CASSVLGGWSSYEQYF. The CDR3 coding sequence is TGTGCCAGCAGTGTCCTCGGGGGCTGGAGCTCCTACGAGCAGTACTTC.